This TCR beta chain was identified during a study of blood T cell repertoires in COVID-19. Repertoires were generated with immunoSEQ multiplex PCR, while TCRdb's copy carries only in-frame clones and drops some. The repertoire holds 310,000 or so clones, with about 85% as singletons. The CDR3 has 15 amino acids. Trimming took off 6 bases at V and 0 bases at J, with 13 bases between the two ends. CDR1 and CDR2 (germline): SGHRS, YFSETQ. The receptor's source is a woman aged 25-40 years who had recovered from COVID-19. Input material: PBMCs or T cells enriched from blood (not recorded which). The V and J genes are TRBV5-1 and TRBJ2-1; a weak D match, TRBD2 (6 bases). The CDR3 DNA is TGCGCCAGCACTGGAGCCGGGAGCTCCTACAATGAGCAGTTCTTC. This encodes CASTGAGSSYNEQFF. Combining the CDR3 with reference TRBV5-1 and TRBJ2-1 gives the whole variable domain KAGVTQTPRYLIKTRGQQVTLSCSPISGHRSVSWYQQTPGQGLQFLFEYFSETQRNKGNFPGRFSGRQFSNSRSEMNVSTLELGDSALYLCASTGAGSSYNEQFFGPGTRLTVL.